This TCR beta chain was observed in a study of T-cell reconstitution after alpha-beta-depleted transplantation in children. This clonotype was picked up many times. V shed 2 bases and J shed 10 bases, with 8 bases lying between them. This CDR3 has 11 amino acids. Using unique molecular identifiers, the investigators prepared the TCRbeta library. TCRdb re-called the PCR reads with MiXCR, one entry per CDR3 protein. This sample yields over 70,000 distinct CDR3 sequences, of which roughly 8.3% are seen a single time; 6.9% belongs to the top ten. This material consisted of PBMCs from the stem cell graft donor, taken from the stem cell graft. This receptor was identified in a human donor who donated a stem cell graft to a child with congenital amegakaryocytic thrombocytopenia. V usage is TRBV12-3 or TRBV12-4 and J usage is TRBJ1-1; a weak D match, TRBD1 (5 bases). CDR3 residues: CASSLLGAAFF. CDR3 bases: TGTGCCAGCAGTTTACTAGGGGCAGCTTTCTTT.